The entry below gives a single T cell receptor beta chain sequence along with its context. The data were taken from a study of cytomegalovirus exposure and HLA in healthy donors. On the study more broadly: Around 190 million T cells yielded 120 million or so unique TCR beta sequences, as an earlier analysis found.

Both 60 Vbeta primers and 13 Jbeta primers went into the PCR. TCRdb keeps only in-frame clones here, not all; method: immunoSEQ multiplex PCR. The sample lists 100,000 to 120,000 clones; roughly three quarters were seen once. V lost 2 bases to trimming and J lost 3 bases, with 21 bases between them. Per the germline V gene, CDR1 is SGHRS and CDR2 is YFSETQ. CDR3 length: 19 amino acids. The sequence derives from a young man in good health and CMV-seropositive. The chain combines TRBV5-1 with TRBJ2-6; unclear D gene. Sequencing was carried out using PBMCs. This chain's CDR3 is CASSFFKAPTGLGANVLTF. CDR3 coding DNA: TGCGCCAGCAGCTTCTTCAAGGCCCCGACGGGTCTTGGGGCCAACGTCCTGACTTTC.